The following is a TCR beta chain sequence with its context. Adults between roughly 18 and 100 years of age took part from about two dozen US areas. The study assigned cohorts using participant-reported clinical history. Only in-frame clones appear in the TCRdb table, and some are missing; sequencing was by immunoSEQ multiplex PCR. The sample comprises approximately 440,000 clones, about 92% of which are singletons, and 0.6% rests with the top ten. The sample originates from a study of blood T cell repertoires in COVID-19. Study-wide context: Sites across the United States, Italy and Spain contributed samples from acute and convalescent COVID-19. In each case, the material was cDNA or gDNA derived from T cells, B-cell-depleted T cells, or PBMCs.

CDR1 and CDR2 (germline): LGHDT, YNNKEL (reference sequence). The CDR3 runs 17 residues. V lost 5 bases and J 2 bases, leaving 21 bases between the germline ends. The specimen sequenced was PBMCs or T cells enriched from blood (not recorded which). This sequence was found in a man younger than 35 who had recovered from COVID-19. The rearrangement joins TRBV3-1 (or the pseudogene TRBV3-2) to TRBJ2-5; tentative D call: TRBD2 (6 bases). The CDR3 nucleotides are TGTGCCAGCAGCATACGCCGGGACTCAGGTTGGCAAGAGACCCAGTACTTC. Amino acid sequence: CASSIRRDSGWQETQYF.